Listed below are T cell receptor beta chains from one sample, sequenced in a study of blood T cell repertoires in COVID-19. Clones were sequenced by immunoSEQ multiplex PCR, and TCRdb holds only the in-frame ones, with some missing. This sample has 61,000 or so clones, with approximately 86% found just once. The sequenced sample consisted of peripheral blood. These receptors originate from a woman older than 75 with active COVID-19. CDR3s include the opening cysteine and the closing phenylalanine or tryptophan. Fields, in order: J gene, V gene, D gene, clone size, CDR3 protein, CDR3 DNA. D genes are given only for firm matches. For some rows the clone size is stated as once, few or many, or as a class when expanded; others skip it.

j_gene: TRBJ1-5; v_gene: TRBV2; d_gene: -; abundance: -; CDR3aa: CASMGGEHQPQHF; CDR3nt: TGTGCCAGCATGGGGGGGGAGCACCAGCCCCAGCATTTT
j_gene: TRBJ1-2; v_gene: TRBV15; d_gene: -; abundance: -; CDR3aa: CATSTLEGVGGYTF; CDR3nt: TGTGCCACCAGCACCCTGGAAGGTGTGGGCGGCTACACCTTC
j_gene: TRBJ2-1; v_gene: TRBV6-6; d_gene: TRBD2; abundance: -; CDR3aa: CASSPSGGARIF; CDR3nt: TGTGCCAGCAGTCCAAGCGGGGGGGCCCGAATCTTC
j_gene: TRBJ1-2; v_gene: TRBV6-6; d_gene: -; abundance: once; CDR3aa: CASSYQQNYGYTF; CDR3nt: TGTGCCAGCAGTTACCAACAGAACTATGGCTACACCTTC
j_gene: TRBJ2-1; v_gene: TRBV18; d_gene: -; abundance: -; CDR3aa: CASSPPGGADSSYNEQFF; CDR3nt: TGTGCCAGCTCACCACCGGGTGGGGCCGATTCGTCCTACAATGAGCAGTTCTTC
j_gene: TRBJ1-2; v_gene: TRBV6-2/TRBV6-3; d_gene: TRBD1; abundance: -; CDR3aa: CASSRDRGYGYTF; CDR3nt: TGTGCCAGCAGCCGGGACAGGGGATATGGCTACACCTTC
j_gene: TRBJ1-1; v_gene: TRBV18; d_gene: -; abundance: -; CDR3aa: CASSPTTQGNTEAFF; CDR3nt: TGTGCCAGCTCACCAACTACCCAGGGAAACACTGAAGCTTTCTTT
j_gene: TRBJ2-5; v_gene: TRBV7-9; d_gene: -; abundance: -; CDR3aa: CASTQGGGLETQYF; CDR3nt: TGTGCCAGTACCCAAGGGGGTGGACTTGAGACCCAGTACTTC
j_gene: TRBJ1-1; v_gene: TRBV6-6; d_gene: -; abundance: -; CDR3aa: CASRLFMNTEAFF; CDR3nt: TGTGCCAGCAGACTCTTCATGAACACTGAAGCTTTCTTT
j_gene: TRBJ2-7; v_gene: TRBV5-4; d_gene: -; abundance: once; CDR3aa: CASSLGPSQALEQYF; CDR3nt: TGTGCCAGCAGCTTGGGGCCCTCCCAGGCATTAGAGCAGTACTTC
j_gene: TRBJ2-1; v_gene: TRBV10-3; d_gene: -; abundance: -; CDR3aa: CATVGAGRGNEQFF; CDR3nt: TGTGCCACCGTGGGGGCGGGGAGGGGGAATGAGCAGTTCTTC
j_gene: TRBJ2-7; v_gene: TRBV29-1; d_gene: TRBD1; abundance: -; CDR3aa: CSAGTGTGGGEQYF; CDR3nt: TGCAGCGCTGGGACCGGGACAGGGGGTGGCGAGCAGTACTTC
j_gene: TRBJ1-4; v_gene: TRBV5-1; d_gene: TRBD1; abundance: -; CDR3aa: CASSLEGRGAGEKLFF; CDR3nt: TGCGCCAGCAGCTTGGAGGGCAGGGGGGCTGGCGAAAAACTGTTTTTT
j_gene: TRBJ1-2; v_gene: TRBV7-2; d_gene: TRBD1; abundance: once; CDR3aa: CASSPDWTGLGYTF; CDR3nt: TGTGCCAGCAGCCCAGACTGGACAGGGCTTGGCTACACCTTC
j_gene: TRBJ2-2; v_gene: TRBV6-5; d_gene: -; abundance: -; CDR3aa: CASSPQGTGGELFF; CDR3nt: TGTGCCAGCAGCCCACAGGGAACGGGCGGGGAGCTGTTTTTT
j_gene: TRBJ1-5; v_gene: TRBV6-6; d_gene: -; abundance: -; CDR3aa: CASNRQPQHF; CDR3nt: TGTGCCAGCAATAGACAGCCCCAGCATTTT
j_gene: TRBJ2-7; v_gene: TRBV7-2; d_gene: TRBD2; abundance: -; CDR3aa: CASSLGLARSYEQYF; CDR3nt: TGTGCCAGCAGCTTGGGACTAGCGCGGTCCTACGAGCAGTACTTC
j_gene: TRBJ1-1; v_gene: TRBV18; d_gene: -; abundance: -; CDR3aa: CASSPRGGGGTEAFF; CDR3nt: TGTGCCAGCTCACCGCGAGGCGGGGGGGGCACTGAAGCTTTCTTT
j_gene: TRBJ1-1; v_gene: TRBV28; d_gene: -; abundance: -; CDR3aa: CASSQAVGAGMAEAFF; CDR3nt: TGTGCCAGCAGTCAGGCGGTAGGGGCGGGGATGGCTGAAGCTTTCTTT
j_gene: TRBJ2-3; v_gene: TRBV7-3; d_gene: -; abundance: -; CDR3aa: CASSWGRDTQYF; CDR3nt: TGTGCCAGCAGCTGGGGCCGAGATACGCAGTATTTT
j_gene: TRBJ1-4; v_gene: TRBV7-2; d_gene: TRBD1; abundance: -; CDR3aa: CASRTGPNEKLFF; CDR3nt: TGTGCCAGCAGGACAGGGCCTAATGAAAAACTGTTTTTT
j_gene: TRBJ2-3; v_gene: TRBV5-1; d_gene: TRBD2; abundance: -; CDR3aa: CASSLTGPGTSPDTQYF; CDR3nt: TGCGCCAGCAGCTTGACCGGTCCCGGGACTAGTCCAGATACGCAGTATTTT
j_gene: TRBJ2-1; v_gene: TRBV7-3; d_gene: -; abundance: -; CDR3aa: CASSLMAAADEQFF; CDR3nt: TGTGCCAGCAGCTTAATGGCGGCCGCGGATGAGCAGTTCTTC
j_gene: TRBJ1-4; v_gene: TRBV5-1; d_gene: -; abundance: -; CDR3aa: CASSLFLGQTNEKLFF; CDR3nt: TGCGCCAGCAGCTTGTTTCTGGGACAAACTAATGAAAAACTGTTTTTT
j_gene: TRBJ2-3; v_gene: TRBV30; d_gene: TRBD2; abundance: -; CDR3aa: CAWTLGLAGFTDTQYF; CDR3nt: TGTGCCTGGACGCTCGGACTAGCGGGATTCACAGATACGCAGTATTTT
j_gene: TRBJ2-1; v_gene: TRBV2; d_gene: TRBD1; abundance: -; CDR3aa: CASSEEGTGYNEQFF; CDR3nt: TGTGCCAGCAGTGAAGAGGGGACAGGGTACAATGAGCAGTTCTTC
j_gene: TRBJ2-2; v_gene: TRBV9; d_gene: TRBD1; abundance: -; CDR3aa: CASSVRTGLGGELFF; CDR3nt: TGTGCCAGCAGCGTGAGGACAGGGTTGGGCGGGGAGCTGTTTTTT
j_gene: TRBJ2-2; v_gene: TRBV5-1; d_gene: TRBD2; abundance: -; CDR3aa: CASSFLSRTSVPGELFF; CDR3nt: TGCGCCAGCAGCTTCCTCTCAAGGACTAGCGTTCCCGGGGAGCTGTTTTTT
j_gene: TRBJ2-7; v_gene: TRBV5-8; d_gene: -; abundance: -; CDR3aa: CASSAGGFPYEQYF; CDR3nt: TGTGCCAGCAGCGCAGGCGGGTTCCCCTACGAGCAGTACTTC
j_gene: TRBJ1-3; v_gene: TRBV3-1/TRBV3-2; d_gene: -; abundance: -; CDR3aa: CASSQGLTRSGNTIYF; CDR3nt: TGTGCCAGCAGCCAAGGGCTCACCCGCTCTGGAAACACCATATATTTT
j_gene: TRBJ1-2; v_gene: TRBV27; d_gene: TRBD1; abundance: -; CDR3aa: CASSDGTGGIHGYTF; CDR3nt: TGTGCCAGCAGTGACGGTACAGGGGGAATCCATGGCTACACCTTC
j_gene: TRBJ2-1; v_gene: TRBV7-9; d_gene: -; abundance: -; CDR3aa: CASSSDAPRYNEQFF; CDR3nt: TGTGCCAGCAGCTCAGACGCGCCCAGGTACAATGAGCAGTTCTTC
j_gene: TRBJ2-5; v_gene: TRBV7-2; d_gene: TRBD2; abundance: -; CDR3aa: CASSYQRGGGETQYF; CDR3nt: TGTGCCAGCAGCTACCAGCGGGGGGGTGGAGAGACCCAGTACTTC
j_gene: TRBJ2-7; v_gene: TRBV5-6; d_gene: -; abundance: -; CDR3aa: CASSLTLKYPYEQYF; CDR3nt: TGTGCCAGCAGCTTGACTTTGAAGTACCCCTACGAGCAGTACTTC
j_gene: TRBJ2-5; v_gene: TRBV5-1; d_gene: TRBD2; abundance: -; CDR3aa: CASSFLAGGPQETQYF; CDR3nt: TGCGCCAGCAGCTTCCTAGCGGGGGGGCCCCAAGAGACCCAGTACTTC
j_gene: TRBJ2-3; v_gene: TRBV7-9; d_gene: TRBD2; abundance: -; CDR3aa: CASSFWTSGGDDTQYF; CDR3nt: TGTGCCAGCAGCTTTTGGACTAGCGGGGGGGACGATACGCAGTATTTT
j_gene: TRBJ2-2; v_gene: TRBV9; d_gene: TRBD1; abundance: -; CDR3aa: CASNRGQGTNTGELFF; CDR3nt: TGTGCCAGCAACCGGGGACAGGGGACGAACACCGGGGAGCTGTTTTTT
j_gene: TRBJ2-5; v_gene: TRBV3-1/TRBV3-2; d_gene: TRBD2; abundance: -; CDR3aa: CASSQAGGTETQYF; CDR3nt: TGTGCCAGCAGCCAAGCGGGGGGGACTGAGACCCAGTACTTC
j_gene: TRBJ1-2; v_gene: TRBV7-9; d_gene: TRBD1; abundance: -; CDR3aa: CASSSRTGTYGYTF; CDR3nt: TGTGCCAGCAGCTCCCGGACAGGGACCTATGGCTACACCTTC
j_gene: TRBJ1-4; v_gene: TRBV30; d_gene: -; abundance: -; CDR3aa: CAWTQGLATNEKLFF; CDR3nt: TGTGCCTGGACTCAGGGGCTTGCAACTAATGAAAAACTGTTTTTT
j_gene: TRBJ2-7; v_gene: TRBV13; d_gene: -; abundance: -; CDR3aa: CASSLRHYYEQYF; CDR3nt: TGTGCCAGCAGCTTACGACATTACTACGAGCAGTACTTC
j_gene: TRBJ2-7; v_gene: TRBV2; d_gene: TRBD1; abundance: -; CDR3aa: CASISGTGAYEQYF; CDR3nt: TGTGCCAGCATCTCCGGGACAGGGGCCTACGAGCAGTACTTC